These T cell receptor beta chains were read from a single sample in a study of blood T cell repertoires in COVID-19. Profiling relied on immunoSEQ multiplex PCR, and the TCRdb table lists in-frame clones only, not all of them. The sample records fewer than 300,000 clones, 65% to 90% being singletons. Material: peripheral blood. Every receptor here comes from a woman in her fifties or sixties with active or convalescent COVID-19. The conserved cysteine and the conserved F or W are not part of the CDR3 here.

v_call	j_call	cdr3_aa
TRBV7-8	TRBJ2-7	ASSKDRALSEQY
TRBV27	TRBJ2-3	ASSSRLQGGADTQY
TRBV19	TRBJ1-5	ASSMGQGRYQPQH
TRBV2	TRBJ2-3	ASAEGEGTDTQY
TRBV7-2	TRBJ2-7	ASSLTAHYEQY
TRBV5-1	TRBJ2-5	ASSLSDRVVETQY
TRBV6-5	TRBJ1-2	ASRPGGLGGYT
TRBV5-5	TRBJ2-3	ASSFELATDTQY
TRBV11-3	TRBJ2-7	ASSLSRTSGGYYEQY
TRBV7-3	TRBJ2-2	ASSLPPGAGGELF
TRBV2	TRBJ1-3	ASSVRQSGNTIY
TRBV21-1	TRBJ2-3	ASKFLTSGSWGETTDTQY
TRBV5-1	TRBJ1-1	ASSFQGTEAF
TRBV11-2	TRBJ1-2	ASSRALDGYT
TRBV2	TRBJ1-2	ARDRLTNYGYT
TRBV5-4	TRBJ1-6	ASSLGPGSNSPLH
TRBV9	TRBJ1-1	ASSGRDRVSEAF
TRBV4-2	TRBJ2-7	ASSQGVAGGGYEQY